This record covers a single TCR beta chain. There are a few counts of this clone. Its antigen is unknown. No base-level quality is on record; no much larger clone is a single base apart. This sample is drawn from a study of cytomegalovirus exposure and HLA in healthy donors (dated by TCRdb to 2015 to 2018). Study-level background: In an earlier analysis of 450 to 750 of the donors, around 300 Gb of sequence data and 117 million unique TCR beta sequences from about 190 million T cells were reported. An early release covering roughly 640 HLA-typed donors comprised approximately 300 gigabases of sequencing data and roughly 85 million unique TCR sequences. The genetic ancestry cluster associated with self-reported Caucasian donors included 81% of the roughly 410 genotyped donors. The study aimed to test whether cataloging public T cell receptors could reveal signatures of past pathogen exposure. The T cell repertoires of around 730 subjects were profiled by immunosequencing and related to cytomegalovirus serostatus. A separate validation cohort of roughly 120 different subjects was used in addition to the 666-subject first cohort. To predict cytomegalovirus infection status, the study combined high-throughput TCR immunosequencing, statistical association of individual TCRs with disease status, and machine learning. A later analysis re-examined previously published TCR beta repertoires from more than 650 donors and added high-resolution HLA genotyping to investigate patterns of TCR occurrence. The later analysis used no new phenotypic data to find candidate immune exposures, relying instead on TCR beta sequences and their occurrence across donors. To decide whether each TCR beta V gene segment behaved as functional or pseudogenic, an earlier analysis of some 600 of the donors relied on high-throughput TCR beta sequencing. Alongside the repertoire data, information on donor age, sex, ethnicity and CMV serostatus was compiled. A later genetic analysis used genome-wide SNP genotypes for about three fifths of the roughly 700 donors, treating that subset as a discovery cohort. All discovery cohort repertoires had been generated on a single sequencing platform. Both class I and class II loci were covered by HLA typing, at four-digit resolution. The number of donors typed differed by locus, with 629-630 for A, B, C, DRB1 and DQB1, over 500 for DQA1, 606 for DPA1, and approximately 470 for DPB1. Roughly five DR-DQ haplotypes were handled as single units for association and clustering, since linkage in the cohort was strong. Among almost 400 genotyped donors of the cohort, an average of approximately 240,000 unique TCR beta nucleotide sequences were sequenced per donor, about a sixth of them non-productive. Results the study describes overall, beyond this receptor: Compared with equally common non-associated chains, HLA-associated TCR beta chains in a later analysis were more clonally expanded and had lower generation probabilities. A later analysis reported that several top co-occurrence clusters appeared linked to parvovirus B19, influenza, CMV and Epstein-Barr virus. According to the authors, the approach could potentially be generalized to other disease states and immunological phenotypes. Some IMGT-functional V segments, including TRBV6-2 and TRBV6-3, could not be told apart with the 87-base-pair reads, so those segments were excluded. The earlier analysis of around 600 of the donors excluded over 15 rarely observed V segments, including chromosome 9 orphons, because counts were too low. A further reported finding was that TCR beta sequences accurately predicted the HLA-A and HLA-B alleles for most subjects in the first cohort. When HLA alleles, especially DR and DQ, strongly co-occurred, attributing TCR associations to individual alleles was difficult. Cytomegalovirus status was reported to be diagnosed by the classifier with high specificity and sensitivity in both the original and validation cohorts. According to a later analysis, TCR association rates differed among HLA loci, with DRB1 alleles showing the most associated TCRs and HLA-C alleles showing the fewest. A total of some 180 TCR beta chains were listed by the study as associated with cytomegalovirus. A cluster of highly shared sequence variants was judged likely to represent a technical artifact of the sequencing pipeline. An earlier analysis of roughly 570 of the donors showed that most TCR beta V segments appeared in productive rearrangements either about 87% or about 30% of the time, which broadly matched IMGT annotations. In vitro tests confirmed that three of the cytomegalovirus-associated TCR beta chains recognize cytomegalovirus antigens. Only TCR beta chains were sequenced in this cohort, and the absence of alpha or paired-chain data limited detectable features. Correlated functional status among segregating V segments might be attributable to linkage disequilibrium, but an unknown experimental factor could not be ruled out. In a later analysis, around 15,000 TCR beta sequences were associated with specific HLA alleles at a false discovery rate of 0.05. Because HLA typing was missing for some donors at each locus, association tests included only the typed subset. The presence/absence analyses assumed that sequencing depth was roughly uniform across donors, and that assumption may not be true. While some public TCRs were present in many individuals, most TCR sequences turned up only very rarely across donors. Compared with the roughly 710-donor mean, donors in an Asian-associated ancestry cluster had fewer N-insertions in productive TCRs, according to a later genetic analysis. In a later analysis, most CMV-associated TCR beta chains were found to appear HLA-restricted, with HLA associations seemingly driven largely by CMV exposure. In a later genetic analysis, a missense DCLRE1C variant was associated with V-gene and J-gene trimming of TCR beta chains, and the association was replicated in an independent cohort. CMV serostatus was the only immune exposure information available for the cohort.

The library was obtained by the immunoSEQ multiplex PCR assay. For the multiplex PCR, a mixture combining 60 forward primers for TCR Vbeta segments and 13 reverse primers for TCR Jbeta segments was used. Amplification of the CDR3 region of rearranged TCR beta genes was performed with a multiplex PCR assay on genomic DNA. The amplified TCR beta libraries were sequenced on the Illumina HiSeq System as 87-base-pair reads. Turning to the authors' computational methods: In a later analysis, roughly 80 million unique TCR beta chains were counted across the 500 to 850 repertoires, and roughly 10 million of these chains were shared by at least two donors. Raw reads were error-corrected and collapsed into unique sequences with a nearest-neighbor algorithm that merged closely related sequences to remove PCR and sequencing errors. To assign V, D and J gene segments, CDR3 sequences were aligned to IMGT reference sequences. For a sequence to be retained, a match of at least six nucleotides to both a V gene segment and a J gene segment was required. A rearrangement counted as productive if the CDR3 had no stop codons and remained in frame with V and J, and every other rearrangement counted as non-productive. Following IMGT convention, CDR3 was defined as the stretch from the second conserved V-encoded cysteine to the conserved J-encoded phenylalanine. The earlier analysis of about 590 of the donors excluded sequences that lacked an unambiguous match to a single V gene segment. In an earlier analysis of 587 of the donors, V segments were called functional above 56.7% productive rearrangements and were called segregating when the between-donor standard deviation exceeded 5%. A statistical classification framework was built to diagnose cytomegalovirus status from the catalog of TCR beta chain sequences. V and J gene assignment, in a later analysis, came from comparing TCR nucleotide sequences with IMGT/GENE-DB human TR gene sequences. Using the TCRdist pipeline, a later analysis assigned CDR3 sequences along with most-parsimonious VDJ recombination scenarios. In a later analysis, every TCR beta chain was defined by the combination of its CDR3 amino acid sequence and its V-gene family, and reads without a unique V-gene family were dropped. In a later analysis, 500 to 650 highly shared, low-generation-probability nucleotide sequences were removed to address suspected cross-contamination and a sequencing artifact. A later analysis calculated a clonal expansion index for each public chain from normalized within-repertoire ranks of inferred template counts. In a later analysis, generation probabilities were computed with a VDJ recombination model fitted to out-of-frame rearrangements, and the resulting probabilities were checked against IGoR. In a later analysis, TCR-TCR, TCR-HLA and TCR-CMV co-occurrence was scored with hypergeometric tests, and a repertoire-size bias correction was applied to TCR pairs. A later analysis estimated false discovery rates by permuting HLA or CMV assignments 20 times. In a later analysis, co-occurring TCRs were grouped with DBSCAN, and TCRdist sequence similarity was added when clustering was performed within HLA-allele-positive subsets. Co-occurrence clustering excluded repertoires with fewer than 30,000 or more than 120,000 public chains, plus five with anomalous nucleotide sharing. The table comes from immuneACCESS by way of TCRdb, which keeps in-frame sequences with V and J called. Part of the clones is missing from these tables; in studies checked, under half for an unresolved V gene and the rest for unknown reasons. The V and J calls and clone size are taken from that table; D and trimming were inferred from the DNA. Recorded for this sample are roughly 130,000 clones; around four fifths of them occurred a single time. Of the sample, approximately 0.97% is held by the ten largest clones.

Relative to germline, V is 3 bases shorter and J is 8 bases shorter, with 8 bases between their ends. The CDR3 starts with the cysteine, ends with the phenylalanine, and has 11 residues. Only the CDR3 DNA is retained, 33 bases long and in frame from the first base. CDR1 and CDR2, per the germline V gene, are SGHDT and YYEEEE. The cohort consisted of more than 650 healthy bone marrow donors. At the time of sampling, every cohort member was nominally healthy, though immune exposures that went unrecorded were likely present. Of the approximately 670 cohort members, about 290 had a positive CMV serostatus and just over 350 had a negative one, while no CMV serostatus was recorded for the donor. Each donor provided a peripheral blood sample, and peripheral blood mononuclear cells were used for TCR beta sequencing. Genomic DNA was extracted from the blood cell samples with the Qiagen DNeasy Blood Extraction Kit.

The sequenced sample was PBMCs. This TCR was sampled from a human donor in good health. In this chain, TRBV5-6 is recombined with TRBJ1-1; TRBD1 could be the D gene, as 6 bases match. The sequenced DNA: TGTGCCAGCAGCTACGGACAGGAAGCTTTCTTT. It is translated as CASSYGQEAFF.